This TCR beta chain was retrieved from a study of cytomegalovirus exposure and HLA in healthy donors. The PCR ran on 60 Vbeta and 13 Jbeta primers. Methods used by the authors: Later work found 74 million or so unique TCR beta chains, with about 10 million shared. Sequencing used immunoSEQ multiplex PCR; TCRdb keeps in-frame clones, though not all of them. V and J calls and clone size are given by that table; D and trimming were obtained from the DNA. The data show around 200,000 clones, under 85% seen once. Germline CDR1 is SGHVS and CDR2 is FNYEAQ. Trimming removed 1 base from V and 4 bases from J; junction bases left unmatched: 7. The CDR3 has 16 amino acids. Broader study findings: Later work showed greater clonal expansion in HLA-associated TCR beta chains than in equally common others. Earlier findings revealed that most TCR beta V segments proved productive either about 87% or about 30% of the time. Researchers counted roughly 160 TCR beta chains as cytomegalovirus-associated.

In regard to this clone: Its antigen is unidentified.

This chain uses TRBV7-6 with TRBJ2-1, with 7 bases fitting TRBD2. Sequences were obtained from PBMCs. The receptor comes from a man in his forties or fifties in good health and CMV-seronegative. The chain's CDR3 is CASSLESSGYYNEQFF. In nucleotides, the CDR3 is TGTGCCAGCAGCTTAGAGAGTAGCGGGTATTACAATGAGCAGTTCTTC.